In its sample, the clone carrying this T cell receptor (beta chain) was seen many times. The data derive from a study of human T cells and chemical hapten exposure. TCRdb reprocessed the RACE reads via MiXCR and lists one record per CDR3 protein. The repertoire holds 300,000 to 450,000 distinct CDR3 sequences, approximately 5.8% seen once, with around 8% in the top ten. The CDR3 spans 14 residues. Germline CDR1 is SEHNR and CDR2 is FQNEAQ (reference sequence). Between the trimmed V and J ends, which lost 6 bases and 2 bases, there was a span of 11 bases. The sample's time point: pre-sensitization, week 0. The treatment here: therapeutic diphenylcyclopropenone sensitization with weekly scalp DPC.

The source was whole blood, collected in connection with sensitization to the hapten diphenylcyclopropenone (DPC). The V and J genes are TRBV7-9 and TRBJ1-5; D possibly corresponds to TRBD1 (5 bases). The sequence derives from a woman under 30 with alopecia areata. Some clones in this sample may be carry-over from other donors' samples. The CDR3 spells CASSPGPRNQPQHF. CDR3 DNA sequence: TGTGCCAGCAGTCCGGGGCCCCGCAATCAGCCCCAGCATTTT. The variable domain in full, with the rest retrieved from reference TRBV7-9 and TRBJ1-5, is DTGVSQNPRHKITKRGQNVTFRCDPISEHNRLYWYRQTLGQGPEFLTYFQNEAQLEKSRLLSDRFSAERPKGSFSTLEIQRTEQGDSAMYLCASSPGPRNQPQHFGDGTRLSIL.